This T cell receptor (beta chain) appears in the sequencing data of a study of technical replicates of blood from a handful of donors. This table comes from immunoSEQ multiplex PCR, and its TCRdb copy is limited to in-frame clones, with some not included. The sample lists about 83,000 clones; about 94% were seen once. The sequence was obtained from a human donor in good health. The sample was T cells isolated from PBMCs.

CDR3 nucleotides: TGTGCCAGCAGCTTTAGGGGCGGGGCCACTGAAGCTTTCTTT. It codes for CASSFRGGATEAFF. This chain connects TRBV5-6 to TRBJ1-1; D possibly corresponds to TRBD1 (5 bases). CDR3 length: 14 residues. V was cut by 2 bases and J by 4 bases, with 12 bases left in between. Germline CDR1 reads SGHDT; CDR2 reads YYEEEE.